The 26 T cell receptor beta chains reported below all come from one sample, sequenced in a study of CD8 T cells in Susac syndrome. RNA amounts of about 0.5 to 1 ug underwent reverse transcription with random hexamers. TCRdb reprocessed the immunoSEQ multiplex PCR reads via MiXCR and lists one record per CDR3 protein. Counted here are 250,000 or so distinct CDR3 sequences, roughly 95% occurring once; the ten biggest clones make up approximately 0.07%. The material sequenced was CD4+ T cells from PBMCs. The origin of the receptors is a human donor with multiple sclerosis.

The J gene is TRBJ2-1, the V gene TRBV30; D not resolved. Germline V CDR1 and CDR2: GTSNPN, SVGIG (reference sequence). The CDR3 runs 18 residues. Deletions cut 2 bases from V and 3 bases from J, with 23 bases between. The DNA of the CDR3 is TGTGCCTGGAGTTCGCGCGCTTCAGGCAGAAGATTCTACAATGAGCAGTTCTTC. This gives the protein CAWSSRASGRRFYNEQFF. The complete variable domain, with remaining parts taken from reference TRBV30 and TRBJ2-1, reads SQTIHQWPATLVQPVGSPLSLECTVEGTSNPNLYWYRQAAGRGLQLLFYSVGIGQISSEVPQNLSASRPQDRQFILSSKKLLLSDSGFYLCAWSSRASGRRFYNEQFFGPGTRLTVL.

The chain is built from TRBV4-1 and TRBJ2-2; 13 nucleotides match TRBD2. This CDR3 contains 17 residues. The ends lost 0 bases at V and 4 bases at J; junction bases unmatched: 2. Germline-derived CDR1 and CDR2 are MGHRA and YSYEKL. CDR3 coding DNA: TGCGCCAGCAGCCAAGATAGACTAGCGGGAGGCACCGGGGAGCTGTTTTTT. It translates to CASSQDRLAGGTGELFF.

The chain is built from TRBV18 and TRBJ1-1; D unclear. The V end was cut by 1 base, the J end by 0 bases, with 6 bases between. This CDR3 is 14 amino acids long. The germline V gene has CDR1 KGHSH and CDR2 LQKENI. DNA for the CDR3: TGTGCCAGCTCACCACTGGCAATGAACACTGAAGCTTTCTTT. This translates into CASSPLAMNTEAFF.

The genes are TRBV3-1 and TRBJ2-1; D is possibly TRBD2 (7 bases). This CDR3 has 11 residues. Looked up from germline, CDR1 is LGHDT and CDR2 is YNNKEL (reference sequence). V lost 8 bases to trimming and J lost 9 bases, with 11 bases between them. The CDR3 reads CASQGGVEQFF. CDR3 in DNA: TGTGCCAGCCAAGGGGGGGTTGAGCAGTTCTTC.

The V and J genes are TRBV3-1 and TRBJ2-5; the match to TRBD2 covers 12 bases. The CDR3 extends over 17 amino acids. The germline V gene encodes CDR1 LGHDT and CDR2 YNNKEL (reference sequence). J lost 4 bases, V lost 4 bases, and 10 bases had no gene match. The CDR3 sequence: CASSPYGLAGPGETQYF. The CDR3, as DNA: TGTGCCAGCAGCCCCTACGGACTAGCGGGGCCTGGAGAGACCCAGTACTTC.

CDR3 region: CASSLGRSSYEQYF. The CDR3 coding sequence is TGCGCCAGCAGCCTAGGGAGGAGCTCCTACGAGCAGTACTTC. The rearrangement joins TRBV5-1 to TRBJ2-7, with D perhaps TRBD2 (6 bases). Germline V gene lookup returns CDR1 SGHRS and CDR2 YFSETQ. Trimming cost V 4 bases and J 0 bases, with 11 bases left between them. This CDR3 spans 14 amino acids.

The J gene is TRBJ1-6, the V gene TRBV7-3; possibly TRBD1 for D (6 bases). Germline CDR1 SGHTA, CDR2 FQGTGA. There are 16 residues in the CDR3. Trimming cost V 4 bases and J 7 bases, with 17 bases left between them. The CDR3 DNA follows: TGTGCCAGCAGCTCCGGCGGGACACCTGACAATTCACCCCTCCACTTT. Its protein product is CASSSGGTPDNSPLHF. Full variable domain (missing parts from reference TRBV7-3 and TRBJ1-6): GAGVSQTPSNKVTEKGKYVELRCDPISGHTALYWYRQSLGQGPEFLIYFQGTGAADDSGLPNDRFFAVRPEGSVSTLKIQRTERGDSAVYLCASSSGGTPDNSPLHFGNGTRLTVT.

The genes are TRBV29-1 and TRBJ1-2; TRBD1 agrees at 7 bases. The germline V gene has CDR1 SQVTM and CDR2 ANQGSEA. The CDR3 length is 14 residues. Germline trimming cut 3 bases from V and 4 bases from J; bases unmatched to any gene: 8. The CDR3: CSVDPTGSTYGYTF. As DNA, the CDR3 is TGCAGCGTTGACCCGACAGGGTCGACCTATGGCTACACCTTC. Full variable domain (rest looked up from reference TRBV29-1 and TRBJ1-2): SAVISQKPSRDICQRGTSLTIQCQVDSQVTMMFWYRQQPGQSLTLIATANQGSEATYESGFVIDKFPISRPNLTFSTLTVSNMSPEDSSIYLCSVDPTGSTYGYTFGSGTRLTVV.

V is TRBV5-1 and J is TRBJ1-1; 11 positions match TRBD1. Per germline, CDR1 SGHRS and CDR2 YFSETQ. V lost 3 bases, J lost 5 bases, and 6 bases stayed unmatched. The CDR3 consists of 15 residues. The chain's CDR3 is CASSSGQGVGTEAFF. The CDR3, as DNA: TGCGCCAGCAGCTCGGGACAGGGGGTAGGAACTGAAGCTTTCTTT. The full variable domain, completed using reference TRBV5-1 and TRBJ1-1, is KAGVTQTPRYLIKTRGQQVTLSCSPISGHRSVSWYQQTPGQGLQFLFEYFSETQRNKGNFPGRFSGRQFSNSRSEMNVSTLELGDSALYLCASSSGQGVGTEAFFGQGTRLTVV.

The V gene is TRBV5-4, the J gene TRBJ1-4, with D possibly being TRBD1 (6 bases). V was pared by 2 bases and J by 8 bases, with 10 bases between. The CDR3 is 13 amino acids. The germline V gene encodes CDR1 SGHNT and CDR2 YYREEE (reference sequence). The CDR3 is CASSFRDTEKLFF. CDR3 DNA: TGTGCCAGCAGCTTCCGGGACACCGAAAAACTGTTTTTT.

The rearrangement uses TRBV29-1 and TRBJ1-1; 7 bases are shared with TRBD1. Germline CDR1 and CDR2: SQVTM and ANQGSEA. V shed 7 bases, J shed 5 bases, and the junction held 7 bases outside the gene matches. The CDR3 sequence is 12 residues long. CDR3 in amino acids: CSAVQGRTEAFF. The DNA for the CDR3 is TGCAGCGCAGTACAGGGGAGAACTGAAGCTTTCTTT.

V gene TRBV28 combines with J gene TRBJ1-5; TRBD1 agrees at 12 bases. The J segment lost 1 base and the V segment lost 3 bases, leaving 10 bases of the junction unmatched. Germline V CDR1 and CDR2: MDHEN, SYDVKM. This CDR3 is 19 amino acids long. CDR3 in DNA: TGTGCCAGCAGTTTCGGGACAGGGGGCTACTCCGCAAGCAATCAGCCCCAGCATTTT. Its protein is CASSFGTGGYSASNQPQHF.

The chain has TRBV28 and TRBJ2-7; 9 bases are a match to TRBD1. V was pared by 7 bases and J by 1 base, with 8 bases of the junction left unmatched. CDR3 length: 15 amino acids. Germline assignment: CDR1 MDHEN and CDR2 SYDVKM. Here the CDR3 reads CASNQPGQGSYEQYF. The CDR3 bases are TGTGCCAGCAACCAGCCGGGACAGGGATCCTACGAGCAGTACTTC.

The V call is TRBV20-1, the J call TRBJ2-3, with a tentative D call TRBD2 (5 bases). The CDR3 spans 15 residues. The germline V and J ends were trimmed by 5 bases and 0 bases, with 15 bases remaining between them. Per germline, CDR1 DFQATT and CDR2 SNEGSKA (reference sequence). DNA of the CDR3: TGCAGTGCTGTCTCACCTCAGCGGAGCACAGATACGCAGTATTTT. Its protein is CSAVSPQRSTDTQYF.

J is TRBJ2-3 and V is TRBV6-5; no clear D gene. Deletions cut 6 bases from V and 4 bases from J, with 5 bases between. The CDR3 runs 11 residues. The V gene's germline CDR1 is MNHEY and CDR2 SVGAGI. For the CDR3, the DNA is TGTGCCAGCAGGAGAGCAGATACGCAGTATTTT. The encoded protein is CASRRADTQYF.

The chain recombines TRBV7-2 with TRBJ2-4, with 8 bases that match TRBD2. This CDR3 is built from 15 residues. The ends lost 4 bases at V and 10 bases at J; junction bases unmatched: 12. Germline loops: CDR1 SGHTA, CDR2 FQGNSA. The CDR3, as DNA: TGTGCCAGCAGCTCGGCCGGGACTAGACACGAAATTCAGTACTTC. Encoded protein: CASSSAGTRHEIQYF.

V and J are TRBV24-1 and TRBJ2-1, with D possibly being TRBD2 (6 bases). The V end was cut by 4 bases, the J end by 6 bases, with 18 bases between. This CDR3 comprises 16 residues. Germline assignment: CDR1 KGHDR and CDR2 SFDVKD. The chain's CDR3 is CATSDFVLGSGNEQFF. The CDR3 DNA reads as TGTGCCACCAGTGACTTCGTCCTCGGTAGCGGCAATGAGCAGTTCTTC.

The gene calls are TRBV12-3 or TRBV12-4 and TRBJ2-7; TRBD1 matches 9 bases. V lost 5 bases to trimming and J lost 5 bases; unmatched junction nucleotides: 13. The CDR3 contains 16 residues. The CDR3 DNA reads as TGTGCCAGCAGTCTGCAACCGGGACAGGGAAAGCACGAGCAGTACTTC. It yields the protein CASSLQPGQGKHEQYF.

This chain joins TRBV10-3 and TRBJ2-1; maybe TRBD2 (6 bases). Germline V gene sequence: CDR1 ENHRY, CDR2 SYGVKD. The ends were cut back, 0 bases at V and 4 bases at J, with 13 bases in the middle. The CDR3 totals 16 residues. The CDR3 DNA sequence: TGTGCCATCAGTGAGTCCGTAGCGGTGACATACAATGAGCAGTTCTTC. This encodes CAISESVAVTYNEQFF.

This chain joins TRBV25-1 and TRBJ2-5; TRBD2 is a possible D gene (5 bases). Germline assignment: CDR1 MGHDK and CDR2 SYGVNS. The CDR3 extends over 13 amino acids. Trimming stripped 7 bases from V and 5 bases from J, with 14 bases between. The CDR3 DNA reads as TGTGCCAGCACTTTCGCGGGTTCCGAGACCCAGTACTTC. Its protein product is CASTFAGSETQYF. Combining the CDR3 with reference TRBV25-1 and TRBJ2-5 gives the whole variable domain EADIYQTPRYLVIGTGKKITLECSQTMGHDKMYWYQQDPGMELHLIHYSYGVNSTEKGDLSSESTVSRIRTEHFPLTLESARPSHTSQYLCASTFAGSETQYFGPGTRLLVL.

The chain uses TRBV25-1 and TRBJ2-7, with 10 bases aligning to TRBD1. Germline V gene lookup returns CDR1 MGHDK and CDR2 SYGVNS. V was pared by 6 bases and J by 2 bases, with 13 bases of the junction left unmatched. The CDR3 consists of 17 residues. CDR3 nucleotides: TGTGCCAGCAGGGACAGGGGGAGGGTAGCGGGACCCTACGAGCAGTACGTC. Translating gives CASRDRGRVAGPYEQYV.

V gene TRBV10-3 combines with J gene TRBJ2-3; a possible D gene is TRBD1 (6 bases). CDR1 ENHRY and CDR2 SYGVKD come from the germline V gene. The CDR3 contains 12 residues. The V gene lost 10 bases and the J gene lost 3 bases, with 11 bases spanning the gap. The DNA for the CDR3 is TGTGCCACCACACAGGGAACAGATACGCAGTATTTT. This translates into CATTQGTDTQYF.

The chain links TRBV6-6 to TRBJ2-3, with 7 bases that match TRBD1. The CDR3 has 14 residues. V dropped 8 bases and J dropped 3; count of bases not matched to a gene: 8. Looked up from germline, CDR1 is MNHNY and CDR2 is SVGAGI (reference sequence). CDR3 coding DNA: TGTGCCAGCCGACGAGAGGGACAGACAGATACGCAGTATTTT. The encoded protein is CASRREGQTDTQYF.

The chain uses TRBV20-1 and TRBJ2-1; D assignment may be TRBD1 or TRBD2 (5 bases each). V lost 6 bases and J lost 0, with 21 bases in between. This CDR3 has 17 residues. CDR1 is DFQATT and CDR2 is SNEGSKA in the germline V gene (reference sequence). The CDR3 nucleotides read TGCAGTGCGCGTTCGGCCGTCGGGACGGCCTCCTACAATGAGCAGTTCTTC. Its translation is CSARSAVGTASYNEQFF.

V and J are TRBV4-2 and TRBJ1-2, with TRBD1 identical over 11 bases. The trim removed 1 base at V and 7 bases at J, leaving 8 bases unmatched. This CDR3 spans 16 amino acids. The V gene's germline CDR1 is LGHNA and CDR2 YNFKEQ. The CDR3 loop reads CASSQVVGQGAGGYTF. As DNA, the CDR3 is TGTGCCAGCAGCCAAGTCGTAGGACAGGGGGCAGGTGGCTACACCTTC.

This chain uses TRBV12-3 or TRBV12-4 with TRBJ1-4, with D unclear. CDR3 length: 15 amino acids. V was pared by 6 bases and J by 5 bases, with 16 bases between. The DNA of the CDR3 is TGTGCCAGCAGCCCGGGGAGGAGCCCGAATGAAAAACTGTTTTTT. Its protein is CASSPGRSPNEKLFF.